The next 19 T cell receptor beta chains were all read from a single sample in a study of T-cell memory formation after mild COVID-19. TCRdb reanalysed the 5' RACE reads using MiXCR and keeps one entry per CDR3 protein. This sample has approximately 340,000 distinct CDR3 sequences, with 10% to 15% found just once. Sequencing was done on a sample of PBMCs or a T cell subset sorted from them (not recorded which). The source is a man between 18 and 29 years old who had mild COVID-19 (a few samples of this study predate the infection). Cell type and time point are not known.

The chain uses TRBV20-1 and TRBJ2-7; D unresolved. V lost 2 bases and J 1 base, leaving 9 bases between the germline ends. The CDR3 runs to 13 residues. Germline V lookup: CDR1 DFQATT, CDR2 SNEGSKA (reference sequence). The CDR3 nucleotides are TGCAGTGCTAGATCCCGGATATCCTACGAGCAGTACTTC. Its translation is CSARSRISYEQYF.

This clonotype has only a few counts. It is unclear where the CDR3 begins or ends on the DNA, so no DNA is shown, and the CDR3 is as TCRdb lists it. This sequence joins TRBV5-1 and TRBJ2-2; the table's D call, TRBD1, was not checked against the DNA. Per germline, CDR1 SGHRS and CDR2 YFSETQ. The CDR3 spans 17 amino acids, including both terminal residues. The CDR3 region is CASSLDGTGTTGELFFF.

This clonotype was seen a few times. This chain links TRBV3-1 with TRBJ2-3; TRBD1 matches 7 bases. Germline V lookup: CDR1 LGHDT, CDR2 YNNKEL (reference sequence). CDR3 size: 16 residues. V dropped 1 base and J dropped 2; count of bases not matched to a gene: 6. CDR3 sequence reads: CASSQVQGVTTDTQYF. The CDR3 DNA reads TGTGCCAGCAGCCAAGTGCAGGGGGTTACCACAGATACGCAGTATTTT.

At least ten counts were recorded for this clonotype. The chain joins TRBV5-1 to TRBJ1-1; D may be TRBD1 (6 bases). The CDR3 has 14 residues. V lost 3 bases and J lost 2, with 11 bases in between. Germline V gene data show CDR1 as SGHRS and CDR2 as YFSETQ. The CDR3 DNA follows: TGCGCCAGCAGCTCCAGGGGCCTCAACACTGAAGCTTTCTTT. Residues: CASSSRGLNTEAFF.

V is TRBV5-1 and J is TRBJ2-3, with 8 bases matching TRBD1. The CDR3 has 15 residues. V shed 5 bases, J shed 1 base, and the junction held 6 bases outside the gene matches. In germline, CDR1 is SGHRS, CDR2 YFSETQ. CDR3 residues: CASSIRGQGTDTQYF. The CDR3 DNA reads TGCGCCAGCAGTATCAGGGGGCAAGGCACAGATACGCAGTATTTT.

This clonotype was observed many times. The V call is TRBV7-3, the J call TRBJ2-1; TRBD2 aligns across 8 bases. V lost 5 bases, J lost 12 bases, and 15 bases stayed unmatched. Germline CDR1 reads SGHTA; CDR2 reads FQGTGA. The CDR3 spans 15 residues. CDR3 DNA: TGTGCCAGCAGCCCACGGGGTACGGGGGGGTCTCTGCAGTTCTTC. This translates into CASSPRGTGGSLQFF.

About this clonotype itself: Germline and junction disagree at one end, which may indicate a read error. The chain carries TRBV27 and TRBJ2-7; 10 nucleotides match TRBD1. CDR1 and CDR2 from the germline V gene are MNHEY and SMNVEV (reference sequence). This CDR3 is built from 16 residues. CDR3 sequence (DNA): TGTGACAGCAGTCCCTACCCGACAGGGGGCCACTACGAGCAGTACTTC. This sequence encodes CDSSPYPTGGHYEQYF.

This chain links TRBV28 with TRBJ1-1; no reliable D call. The CDR3 is made up of 14 amino acids. Trimming cost V 7 bases and J 2 bases, with 14 bases left between them. The V gene's germline CDR1 is MDHEN and CDR2 SYDVKM. The CDR3 reads CASTPGVFNTEAFF. CDR3 in DNA: TGTGCCAGCACTCCCGGGGTGTTCAACACTGAAGCTTTCTTT.

A few counts support this clonotype. V is TRBV12-3 or TRBV12-4 and J is TRBJ2-5; 12 nucleotides align to TRBD2. The CDR3 runs 16 residues. The V gene end was trimmed by 7 bases and the J gene end by 2 bases; junction bases not matched to a gene: 8. The CDR3 reads CASTTHGTSGQETQYF. CDR3 in DNA: TGTGCCAGCACCACACATGGGACTAGCGGGCAAGAGACCCAGTACTTC.

This clonotype was seen ten or more times. This chain links TRBV5-1 with TRBJ2-1; D gene unclear. The V and J ends lost 0 bases and 4 bases respectively, with 5 bases between them. Germline values: CDR1 SGHRS, CDR2 YFSETQ. The CDR3 is made up of 13 amino acids. The CDR3, as DNA: TGCGCCAGCAGCTTGGACGGGTACAATGAGCAGTTCTTC. Its protein product is CASSLDGYNEQFF.

V is TRBV9 and J is TRBJ2-3; no clear D gene. V lost 0 bases, J lost 4 bases, and 12 bases lay in between. Germline CDR1 SGDLS, CDR2 YYNGEE. This CDR3 is 15 amino acids long. CDR3 DNA: TGTGCCAGCAGCGTAGCAGACCGTCCATCAGATACGCAGTATTTT. Its translation is CASSVADRPSDTQYF.

This clonotype was detected only a few times. The rearrangement links TRBV11-1 to TRBJ1-6; TRBD1 might be the D (5 bases). The V and J ends lost 3 bases and 7 bases respectively, with 10 bases between them. The CDR3 consists of 14 residues. Germline lookup yields CDR1 SGHAT and CDR2 FQDESV (reference sequence). CDR3 in amino acids: CASSFQGVNSPLHF. CDR3 bases: TGTGCCAGCAGCTTCCAGGGTGTCAATTCACCCCTCCACTTT.

This clonotype was found a few times. The CDR3 DNA follows: TGCAGCGACGCCAGACGGACCACAGATACGCAGTATTTT. Translation gives CSDARRTTDTQYF. V is TRBV29-1 and J is TRBJ2-3; D not resolved. Looked up from germline, CDR1 is SQVTM and CDR2 is ANQGSEA. This CDR3 contains 13 residues. V gave up 7 bases and J gave up 2 bases, with 13 bases separating them.

Ten or more counts support this clonotype. The chain carries TRBV20-1 and TRBJ2-2; D gene uncertain. With 3 bases removed from V and 5 bases from J, the gap between germline ends came to 7 bases. Germline V lookup: CDR1 DFQATT, CDR2 SNEGSKA (reference sequence). The CDR3 is 12 residues long. For the CDR3, the DNA is TGCAGTGCTAGTTTGAGAACCGGGGAGCTGTTTTTT. Amino acid sequence: CSASLRTGELFF.

This sequence joins TRBV6-5 and TRBJ1-3; the D is unclear. CDR1 and CDR2 from the germline V gene are MNHEY and SVGAGI. V was shortened by 5 bases and J by 0 bases, with 11 bases between the two germline ends. CDR3 size: 15 residues. The CDR3 DNA reads as TGTGCCAGCAGTGTCCATTCTAGCTCTGGAAACACCATATATTTT. Residues: CASSVHSSSGNTIYF.

This clonotype was detected only a few times. The chain couples TRBV29-1 to TRBJ2-1; 11 bases map to TRBD2. Unmatched junction bases numbered 9, after V lost 7 bases and J lost 7 bases. The length of the CDR3 is 14 residues. Germline values: CDR1 SQVTM, CDR2 ANQGSEA. CDR3 coding DNA: TGCAGCGGGCGAACTAGCGGGGGTCCGAATGAGCAGTTCTTC. Amino acid sequence: CSGRTSGGPNEQFF.

In this sample, this clonotype turned up a few times. The CDR3 reads CASSLTPGQAYEQYF. Written as DNA, the CDR3 is TGTGCCAGTAGCCTCACGCCTGGACAGGCCTACGAGCAGTACTTC. The J gene is TRBJ2-7, the V gene TRBV19, with 7 positions matching TRBD1. Germline V lookup: CDR1 LNHDA, CDR2 SQIVND (reference sequence). This CDR3 has 15 residues. Losses at the gene ends were 6 bases for V and 2 bases for J; bases not matched to a gene: 10.

The rearrangement links TRBV20-1 to TRBJ2-2; 7 nucleotides line up with TRBD2. The germline gives CDR1 DFQATT, CDR2 SNEGSKA (reference sequence). V gave up 2 bases and J gave up 2 bases; unmatched junction bases: 8. The CDR3 is 16 residues long. In DNA, the CDR3 is TGCAGTGCTAGACCCCTAGCGGCCGAAAACACCGGGGAGCTGTTTTTT. Its translation: CSARPLAAENTGELFF.

The rearrangement links TRBV19 to TRBJ2-1; the match to TRBD2 covers 11 bases. Germline V gene sequence: CDR1 LNHDA, CDR2 SQIVND (reference sequence). The CDR3 sequence is 15 residues long. Losses at the gene ends were 4 bases for V and 4 bases for J; bases not matched to a gene: 3. The CDR3 nucleotides read TGTGCCAGTAGTACTTTAGCGGGGGGGTACAATGAGCAGTTCTTC. Translated, it gives CASSTLAGGYNEQFF.